The clone carrying this TCR beta chain was counted a few times. Its matching antigen is unknown. These data belong to a study of shared clonotypes between healthy human individuals. V was clipped by 4 bases and J by 7 bases, with 11 bases between them. This CDR3 contains 12 residues. Germline V lookup: CDR1 SGDLS, CDR2 YYNGEE. Positive CCR7 selection of CD45RO-negative cells yielded the naive CD8 cells, and terminally differentiated effector memory CD45RA+ cells were excluded. Study-level points and caveats: Lower generation probabilities were found for non-shared clonotypes than for those shared by all four donors.

Only in-frame clones appear in the TCRdb table, and some are missing; sequencing was by immunoSEQ multiplex PCR. Of a few million clones in the sample, about 94% were seen once. The chain recombines TRBV9 with TRBJ1-2, with D unresolved. What was sequenced was naive CD8+ T cells from PBMCs. This receptor was obtained from a man aged 18 to 29 in good health. Some clones in this sample may be carry-over from other donors' samples. The CDR3 is CASSPDRGGYTF. CDR3 nucleotide sequence: TGTGCCAGCAGCCCAGACCGTGGTGGCTACACCTTC.